This T cell receptor beta chain is from a study of post-analysis software for immune sequencing data. Whole-study findings and limits: Controls showed lower frequencies than patients for roughly five TRBV segments, and TRBV5-6, TRBV5-1 and TRBV20-1 were among these. Those with multiple sclerosis, the patient group, showed significantly lower normalized Chao1 diversity than controls. Batch-mates among the samples co-clustered strongly by F measure.

A remark on this clonotype: No antigen is known for it. The junction and the germline gene differ at one end; a read error may be behind it.

Germline V gene sequence: CDR1 LNHNV, CDR2 YYDKDF (reference sequence). This CDR3 has 16 amino acids. Included in the TCR beta cDNA libraries were unique molecular identifiers. The T cell input of roughly 0.95 to 10 million gave approximately 500,000 cDNA molecules. TCRdb ran MiXCR on the PCR reads and lists one entry per CDR3 protein. Of 350,000 to 450,000 distinct CDR3 sequences in the sample, approximately 38% were seen once. The clonotype comes from a girl aged 2 to 10 with multiple sclerosis. J is TRBJ2-3 and V is TRBV15, with TRBD2 matching 9 bases. What was sequenced was blood. CDR3 residues: CATKRSGSGGTDAQYF. The CDR3 nucleotides read TGTGCCACTAAGCGGTCGGGTAGCGGGGGAACAGATGCGCAGTATTTT.